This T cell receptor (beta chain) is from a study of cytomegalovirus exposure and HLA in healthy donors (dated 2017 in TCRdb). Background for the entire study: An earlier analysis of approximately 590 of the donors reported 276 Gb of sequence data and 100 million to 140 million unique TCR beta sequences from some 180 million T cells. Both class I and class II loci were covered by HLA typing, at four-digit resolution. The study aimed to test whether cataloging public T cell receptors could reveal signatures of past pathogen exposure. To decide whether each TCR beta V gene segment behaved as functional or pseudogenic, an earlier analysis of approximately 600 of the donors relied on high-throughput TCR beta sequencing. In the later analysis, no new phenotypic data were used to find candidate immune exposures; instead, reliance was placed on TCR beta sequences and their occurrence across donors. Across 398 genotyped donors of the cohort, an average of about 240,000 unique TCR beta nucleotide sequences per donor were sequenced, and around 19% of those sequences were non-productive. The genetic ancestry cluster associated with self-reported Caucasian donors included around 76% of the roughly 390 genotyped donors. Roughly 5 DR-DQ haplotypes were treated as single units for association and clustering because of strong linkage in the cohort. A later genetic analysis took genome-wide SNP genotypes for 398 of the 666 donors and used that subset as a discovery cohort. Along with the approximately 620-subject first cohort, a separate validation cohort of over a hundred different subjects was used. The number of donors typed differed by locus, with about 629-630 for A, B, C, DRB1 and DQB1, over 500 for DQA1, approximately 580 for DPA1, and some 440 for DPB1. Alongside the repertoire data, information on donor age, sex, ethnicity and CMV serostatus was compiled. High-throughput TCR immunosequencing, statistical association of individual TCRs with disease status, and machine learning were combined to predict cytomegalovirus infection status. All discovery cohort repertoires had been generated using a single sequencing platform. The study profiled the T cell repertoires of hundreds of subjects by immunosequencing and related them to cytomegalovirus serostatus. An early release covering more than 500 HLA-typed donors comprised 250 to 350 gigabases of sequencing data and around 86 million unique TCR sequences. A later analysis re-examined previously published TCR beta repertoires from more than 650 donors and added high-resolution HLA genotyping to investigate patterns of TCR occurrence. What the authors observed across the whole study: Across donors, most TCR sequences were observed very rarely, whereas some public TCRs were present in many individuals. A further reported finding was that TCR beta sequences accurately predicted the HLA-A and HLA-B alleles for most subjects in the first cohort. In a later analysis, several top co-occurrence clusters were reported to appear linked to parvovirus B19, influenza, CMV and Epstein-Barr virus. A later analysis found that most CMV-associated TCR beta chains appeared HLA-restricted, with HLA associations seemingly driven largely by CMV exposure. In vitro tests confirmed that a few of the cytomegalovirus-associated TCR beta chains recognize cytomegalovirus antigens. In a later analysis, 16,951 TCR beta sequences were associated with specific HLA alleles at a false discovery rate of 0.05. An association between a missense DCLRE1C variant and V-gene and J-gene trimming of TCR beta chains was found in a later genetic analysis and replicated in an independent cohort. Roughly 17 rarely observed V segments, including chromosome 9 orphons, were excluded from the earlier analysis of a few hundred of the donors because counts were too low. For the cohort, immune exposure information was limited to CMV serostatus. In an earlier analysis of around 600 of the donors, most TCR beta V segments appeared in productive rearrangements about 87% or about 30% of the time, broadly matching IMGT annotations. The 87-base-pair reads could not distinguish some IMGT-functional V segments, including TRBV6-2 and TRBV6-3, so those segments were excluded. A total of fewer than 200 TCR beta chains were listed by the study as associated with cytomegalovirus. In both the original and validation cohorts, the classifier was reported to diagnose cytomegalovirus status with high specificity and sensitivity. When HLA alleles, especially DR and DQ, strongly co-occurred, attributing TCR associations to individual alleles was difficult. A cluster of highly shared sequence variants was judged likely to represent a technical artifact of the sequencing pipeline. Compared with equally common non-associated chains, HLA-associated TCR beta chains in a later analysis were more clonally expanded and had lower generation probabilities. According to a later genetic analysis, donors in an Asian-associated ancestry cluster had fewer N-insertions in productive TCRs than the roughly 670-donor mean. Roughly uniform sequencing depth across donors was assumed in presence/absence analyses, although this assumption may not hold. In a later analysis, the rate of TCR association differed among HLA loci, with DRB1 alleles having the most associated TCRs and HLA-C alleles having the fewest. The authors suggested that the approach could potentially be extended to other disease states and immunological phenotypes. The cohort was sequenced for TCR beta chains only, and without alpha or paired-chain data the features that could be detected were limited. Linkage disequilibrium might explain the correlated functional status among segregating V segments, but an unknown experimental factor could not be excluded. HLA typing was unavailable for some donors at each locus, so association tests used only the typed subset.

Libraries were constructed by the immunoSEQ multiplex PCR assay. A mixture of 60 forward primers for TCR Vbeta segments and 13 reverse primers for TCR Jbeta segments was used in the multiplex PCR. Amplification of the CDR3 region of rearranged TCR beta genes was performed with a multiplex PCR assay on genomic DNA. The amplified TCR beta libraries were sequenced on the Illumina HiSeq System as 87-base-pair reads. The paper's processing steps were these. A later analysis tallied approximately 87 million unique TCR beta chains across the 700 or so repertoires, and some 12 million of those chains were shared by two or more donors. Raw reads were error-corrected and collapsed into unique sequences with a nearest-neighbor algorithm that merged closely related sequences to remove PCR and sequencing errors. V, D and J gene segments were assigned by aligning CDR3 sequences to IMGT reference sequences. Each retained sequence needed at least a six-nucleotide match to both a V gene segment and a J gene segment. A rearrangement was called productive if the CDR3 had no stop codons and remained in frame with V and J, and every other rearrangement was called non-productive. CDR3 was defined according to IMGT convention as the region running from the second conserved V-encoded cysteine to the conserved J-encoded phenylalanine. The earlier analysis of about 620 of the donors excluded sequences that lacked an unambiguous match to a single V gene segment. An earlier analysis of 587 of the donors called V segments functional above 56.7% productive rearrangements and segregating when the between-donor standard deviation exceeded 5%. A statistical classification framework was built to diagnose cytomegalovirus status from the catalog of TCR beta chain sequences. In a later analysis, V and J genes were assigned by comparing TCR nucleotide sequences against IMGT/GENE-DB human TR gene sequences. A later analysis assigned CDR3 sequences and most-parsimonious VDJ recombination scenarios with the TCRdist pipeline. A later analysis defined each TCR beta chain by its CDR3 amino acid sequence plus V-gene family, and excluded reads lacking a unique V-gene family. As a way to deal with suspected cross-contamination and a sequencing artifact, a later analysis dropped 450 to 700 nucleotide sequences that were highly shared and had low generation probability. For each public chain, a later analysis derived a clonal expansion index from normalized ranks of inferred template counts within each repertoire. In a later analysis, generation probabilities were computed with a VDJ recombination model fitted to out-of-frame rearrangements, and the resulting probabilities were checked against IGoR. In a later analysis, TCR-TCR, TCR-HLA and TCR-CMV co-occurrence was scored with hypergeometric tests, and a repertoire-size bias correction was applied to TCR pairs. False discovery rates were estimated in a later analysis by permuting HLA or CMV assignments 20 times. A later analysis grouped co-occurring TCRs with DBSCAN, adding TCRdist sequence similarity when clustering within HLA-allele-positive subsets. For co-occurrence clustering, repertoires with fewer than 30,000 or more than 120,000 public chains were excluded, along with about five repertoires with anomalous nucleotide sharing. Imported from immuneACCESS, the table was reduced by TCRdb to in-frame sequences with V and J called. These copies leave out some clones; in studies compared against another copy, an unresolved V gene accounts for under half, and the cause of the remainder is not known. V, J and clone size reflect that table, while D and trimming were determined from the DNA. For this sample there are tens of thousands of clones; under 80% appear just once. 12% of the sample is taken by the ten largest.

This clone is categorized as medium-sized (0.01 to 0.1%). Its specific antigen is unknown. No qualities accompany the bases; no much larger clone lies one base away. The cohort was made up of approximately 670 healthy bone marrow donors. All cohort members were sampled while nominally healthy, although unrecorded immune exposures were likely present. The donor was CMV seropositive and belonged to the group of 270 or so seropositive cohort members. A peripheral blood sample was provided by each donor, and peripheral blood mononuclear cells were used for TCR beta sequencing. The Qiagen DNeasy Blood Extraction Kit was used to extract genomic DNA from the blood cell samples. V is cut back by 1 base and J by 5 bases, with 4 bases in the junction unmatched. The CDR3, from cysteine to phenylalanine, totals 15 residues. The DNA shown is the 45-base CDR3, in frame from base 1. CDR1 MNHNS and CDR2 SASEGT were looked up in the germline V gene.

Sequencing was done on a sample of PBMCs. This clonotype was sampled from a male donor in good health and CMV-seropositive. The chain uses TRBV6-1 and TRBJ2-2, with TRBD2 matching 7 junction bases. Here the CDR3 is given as CASSEEGAGTGELFF. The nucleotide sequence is TGTGCCAGCAGTGAAGAAGGAGCGGGGACCGGGGAGCTGTTTTTT.